Below, 8 T cell receptor beta chains from the same sample are listed, as sequenced in a study of shared clonotypes between healthy human individuals. Data came from immunoSEQ multiplex PCR; TCRdb stores just in-frame clones and leaves some out. The data contain more than 400,000 clones, 70% to 80% of them singletons. The sample was PBMCs. The origin of the receptors is a woman aged 35 to 49 in good health. Some clones in this sample may be carry-over from other donors' samples.

The gene calls are TRBV5-1 and TRBJ2-7; 8 bases are shared with TRBD2. The CDR3 is made up of 15 amino acids. With V trimmed by 2 bases and J by 3 bases, 7 bases remained unmatched. CDR1 is SGHRS, CDR2 YFSETQ, per germline. Written as DNA, the CDR3 is TGCGCCAGCAGCTTCGGAGCGGGAGAGGGCTACGAGCAGTACTTC. As protein: CASSFGAGEGYEQYF. The whole variable domain, filled in from reference TRBV5-1 and TRBJ2-7, reads KAGVTQTPRYLIKTRGQQVTLSCSPISGHRSVSWYQQTPGQGLQFLFEYFSETQRNKGNFPGRFSGRQFSNSRSEMNVSTLELGDSALYLCASSFGAGEGYEQYFGPGTRLTVT.

The V and J genes are TRBV7-9 and TRBJ2-2; a possible D gene is TRBD2 (6 bases). Germline V gives CDR1 SEHNR, CDR2 FQNEAQ (reference sequence). The CDR3 sequence is 15 residues long. The V gene lost 1 base and the J gene lost 6 bases, with 12 bases spanning the gap. The CDR3 nucleotides are TGTGCCAGCAGCTTAGTGGAGGGAGTTCCCGGGGAGCTGTTTTTT. Translating gives CASSLVEGVPGELFF.

Turning to this clone: This specimen includes other DNA sequences encoding the same CDR3. The chain has TRBV28 and TRBJ2-5, with TRBD2 identical over 7 bases. Germline V lookup: CDR1 MDHEN, CDR2 SYDVKM. Germline trimming cut 2 bases from V and 1 base from J; bases unmatched to any gene: 1. This CDR3 region has 14 residues. DNA for the CDR3: TGTGCCAGCAGTTTAGGCGGGGGCCAAGAGACCCAGTACTTC. This encodes CASSLGGGQETQYF. Full variable domain (rest looked up from reference TRBV28 and TRBJ2-5): DVKVTQSSRYLVKRTGEKVFLECVQDMDHENMFWYRQDPGLGLRLIYFSYDVKMKEKGDIPEGYSVSREKKERFSLILESASTNQTSMYLCASSLGGGQETQYFGPGTRLLVL.

This clone was detected only a few times. V and J are TRBV30 and TRBJ2-1; D perhaps matches TRBD2 (6 bases). The CDR3 is 16 residues long. Germline CDR1 reads GTSNPN; CDR2 reads SVGIG (reference sequence). V gave up 3 bases and J gave up 4 bases, with 19 bases separating them. The CDR3 DNA reads as TGTGCCTGGAGAGCTGTACAGCGGGTGTTGTACAATGAGCAGTTCTTC. Its protein product is CAWRAVQRVLYNEQFF.

This chain joins TRBV5-5 and TRBJ2-5; D may correspond to TRBD1 or TRBD2 (5 bases each). The V end lost 0 bases, the J end lost 1 base, and 10 bases lay between the germline ends. The germline V gene encodes CDR1 SGHKS and CDR2 YYEKEE (reference sequence). The CDR3 covers 15 residues. The CDR3: CASSLGGAVQETQYF. Here the CDR3 DNA reads TGTGCCAGCAGCTTGGGAGGGGCAGTCCAAGAGACCCAGTACTTC. Supplemented by reference TRBV5-5 and TRBJ2-5, the full variable domain reads DAGVTQSPTHLIKTRGQQVTLRCSPISGHKSVSWYQQVLGQGPQFIFQYYEKEERGRGNFPDRFSARQFPNYSSELNVNALLLGDSALYLCASSLGGAVQETQYFGPGTRLLVL.

The V gene is TRBV10-3, the J gene TRBJ2-1; 10 bases are shared with TRBD2. This CDR3 has 15 amino acids. Germline V gives CDR1 ENHRY, CDR2 SYGVKD. V shed 3 bases, J shed 5 bases, and the junction held 4 bases outside the gene matches. The CDR3 loop reads CAISERLAGDNEQFF. The CDR3 nucleotides read TGTGCCATCAGTGAACGGCTAGCGGGAGACAATGAGCAGTTCTTC.

In this sample, this clone turned up once. The chain is built from TRBV7-8 and TRBJ2-7; 10 bases fit TRBD2. Trimming took 2 bases from V and 2 from J; bases not matched to a gene: 9. The CDR3 is 17 residues long. Germline loops: CDR1 SGHVS, CDR2 FQNEAQ. The CDR3 DNA follows: TGTGCCAGCAGCTTAAGAGGGACTAGCGATTTACCCTACGAGCAGTACTTC. Translated, it gives CASSLRGTSDLPYEQYF.

This clone appeared a few times. A read error may explain this, as a much larger clone is one base away. This rearrangement joins TRBV5-4 to TRBJ1-1, with 7 bases fitting TRBD1. The CDR3 is 14 amino acids. Trimming removed 4 bases from V and 1 base from J; junction bases left unmatched: 4. Germline CDR1 and CDR2: SGHNT and YYREEE (reference sequence). CDR3 in amino acids: CASSQTGRNTEAFF. As DNA, the CDR3 is TGTGCCAGCAGCCAGACAGGGAGGAACACTGAAGCTTTCTTT.